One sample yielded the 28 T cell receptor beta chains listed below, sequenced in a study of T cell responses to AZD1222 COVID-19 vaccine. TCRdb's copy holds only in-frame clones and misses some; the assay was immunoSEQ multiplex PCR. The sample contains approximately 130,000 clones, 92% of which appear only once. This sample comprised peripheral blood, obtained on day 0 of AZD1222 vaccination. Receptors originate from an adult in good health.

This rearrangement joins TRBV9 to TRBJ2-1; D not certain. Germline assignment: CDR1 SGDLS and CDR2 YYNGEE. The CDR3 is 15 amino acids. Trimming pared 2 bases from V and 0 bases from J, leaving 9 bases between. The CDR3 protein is CASSVRLSSYNEQFF. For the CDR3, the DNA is TGTGCCAGCAGCGTCAGGCTGAGCTCCTACAATGAGCAGTTCTTC.

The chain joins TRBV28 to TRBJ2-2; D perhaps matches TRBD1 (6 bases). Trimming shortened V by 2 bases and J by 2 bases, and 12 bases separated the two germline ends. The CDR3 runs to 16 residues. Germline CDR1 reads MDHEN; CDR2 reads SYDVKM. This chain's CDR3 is CASSLVRGSNTGELFF. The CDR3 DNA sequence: TGTGCCAGCAGTTTAGTCAGGGGATCTAACACCGGGGAGCTGTTTTTT.

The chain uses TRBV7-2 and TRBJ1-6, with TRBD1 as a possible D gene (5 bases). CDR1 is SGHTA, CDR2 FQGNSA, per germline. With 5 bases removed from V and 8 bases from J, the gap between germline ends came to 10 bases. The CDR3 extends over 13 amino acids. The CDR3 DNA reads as TGTGCCAGCAGCGTGATGACAGATTCACCCCTCCACTTT. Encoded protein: CASSVMTDSPLHF.

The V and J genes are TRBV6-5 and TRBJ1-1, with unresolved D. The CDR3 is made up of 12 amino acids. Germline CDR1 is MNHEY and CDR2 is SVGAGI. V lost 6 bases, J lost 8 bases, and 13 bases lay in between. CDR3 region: CASSGDHVEAFF. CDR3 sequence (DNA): TGTGCCAGCAGCGGGGATCATGTGGAAGCTTTCTTT.

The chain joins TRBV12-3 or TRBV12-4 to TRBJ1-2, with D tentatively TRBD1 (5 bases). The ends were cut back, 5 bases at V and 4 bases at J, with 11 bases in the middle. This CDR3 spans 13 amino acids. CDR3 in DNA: TGTGCCAGCAGTCCCCGGACATTCTATGGCTACACCTTC. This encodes CASSPRTFYGYTF.

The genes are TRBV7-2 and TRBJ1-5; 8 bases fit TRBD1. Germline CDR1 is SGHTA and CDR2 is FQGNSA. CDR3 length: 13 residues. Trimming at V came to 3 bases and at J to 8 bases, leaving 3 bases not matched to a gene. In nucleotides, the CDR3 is TGTGCCAGCAGCTTGGGACAGGTCGAGCCCCAGCATTTT. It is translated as CASSLGQVEPQHF.

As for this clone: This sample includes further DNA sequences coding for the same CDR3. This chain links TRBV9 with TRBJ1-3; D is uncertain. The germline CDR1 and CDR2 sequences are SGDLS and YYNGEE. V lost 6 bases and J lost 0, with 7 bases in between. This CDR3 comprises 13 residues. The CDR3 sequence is CASTGNSGNTIYF. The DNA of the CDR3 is TGTGCCAGCACGGGAAACTCTGGAAACACCATATATTTT.

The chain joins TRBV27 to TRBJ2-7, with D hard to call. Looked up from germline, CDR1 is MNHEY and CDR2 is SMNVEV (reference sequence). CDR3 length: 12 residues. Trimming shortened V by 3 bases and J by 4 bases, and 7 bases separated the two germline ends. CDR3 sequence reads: CASSFWGYEQYF. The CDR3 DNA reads TGTGCCAGCAGTTTCTGGGGTTACGAGCAGTACTTC.

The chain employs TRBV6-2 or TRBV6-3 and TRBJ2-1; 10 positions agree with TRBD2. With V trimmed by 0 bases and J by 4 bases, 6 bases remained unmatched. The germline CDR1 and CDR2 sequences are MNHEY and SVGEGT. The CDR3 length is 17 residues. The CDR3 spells CASSYSTSGRRYNEQFF. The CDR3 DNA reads TGTGCCAGCAGTTACTCGACTAGCGGGCGAAGATACAATGAGCAGTTCTTC.

CDR3 sequence: CASSSPRDRNNNEQFF. CDR3 sequence (DNA): TGTGCCAGTAGTAGCCCCCGGGACAGGAATAACAATGAGCAGTTCTTC. The genes are TRBV19 and TRBJ2-1, with 8 bases fitting TRBD1. The CDR3 extends over 16 amino acids. V was pared by 4 bases and J by 5 bases, with 10 bases of the junction left unmatched. Germline V gene sequence: CDR1 LNHDA, CDR2 SQIVND (reference sequence).

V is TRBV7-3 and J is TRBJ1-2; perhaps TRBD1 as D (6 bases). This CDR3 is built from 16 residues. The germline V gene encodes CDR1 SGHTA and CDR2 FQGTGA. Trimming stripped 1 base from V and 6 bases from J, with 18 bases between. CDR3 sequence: CASSLRGMTGTNGYTF. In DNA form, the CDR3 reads TGTGCCAGCAGCTTAAGGGGGATGACAGGAACCAATGGCTACACCTTC.

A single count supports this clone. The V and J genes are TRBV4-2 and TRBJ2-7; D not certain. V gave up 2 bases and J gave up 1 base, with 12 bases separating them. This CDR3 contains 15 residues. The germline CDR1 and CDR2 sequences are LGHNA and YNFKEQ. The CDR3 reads CASSQNLRISYEQYF. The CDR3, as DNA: TGTGCCAGCAGCCAAAACCTGAGGATATCCTACGAGCAGTACTTC.

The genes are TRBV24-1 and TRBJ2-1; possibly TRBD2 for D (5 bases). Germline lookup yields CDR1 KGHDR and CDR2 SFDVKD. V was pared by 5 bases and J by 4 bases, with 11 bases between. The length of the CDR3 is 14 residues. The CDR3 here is CATSGTVLYNEQFF. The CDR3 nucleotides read TGTGCCACCAGTGGGACTGTCCTTTACAATGAGCAGTTCTTC.

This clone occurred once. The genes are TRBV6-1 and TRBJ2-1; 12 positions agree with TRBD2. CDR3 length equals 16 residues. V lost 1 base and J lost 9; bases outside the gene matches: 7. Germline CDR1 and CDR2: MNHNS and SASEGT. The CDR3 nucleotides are TGTGCCAGCAGTGAAGGCCCGGGACTAGCGGGTGGTGAGCAGTTCTTC. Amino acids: CASSEGPGLAGGEQFF.

The DNA for the CDR3 is TGTGCCAGCAGTCTTTCAGGGTTCGTGGGAAACACCATATATTTT. Residues: CASSLSGFVGNTIYF. The chain has TRBV27 and TRBJ1-3; the D gene is possibly TRBD1 (5 bases). V lost 5 bases and J 4 bases, leaving 15 bases between the germline ends. This CDR3 spans 15 amino acids. Germline values: CDR1 MNHEY, CDR2 SMNVEV (reference sequence).

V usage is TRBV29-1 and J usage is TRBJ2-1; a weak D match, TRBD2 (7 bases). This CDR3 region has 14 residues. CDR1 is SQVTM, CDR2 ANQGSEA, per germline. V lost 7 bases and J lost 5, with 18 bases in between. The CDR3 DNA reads TGCAGCGCCGGGGGGCTGCGGCTCGACAATGAGCAGTTCTTC. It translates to CSAGGLRLDNEQFF.

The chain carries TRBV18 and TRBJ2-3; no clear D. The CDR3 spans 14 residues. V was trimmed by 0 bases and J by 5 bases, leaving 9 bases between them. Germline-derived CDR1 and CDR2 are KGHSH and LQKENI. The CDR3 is CASSPPGFRDTQYF. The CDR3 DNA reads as TGTGCCAGCTCACCACCGGGCTTTCGAGATACGCAGTATTTT.

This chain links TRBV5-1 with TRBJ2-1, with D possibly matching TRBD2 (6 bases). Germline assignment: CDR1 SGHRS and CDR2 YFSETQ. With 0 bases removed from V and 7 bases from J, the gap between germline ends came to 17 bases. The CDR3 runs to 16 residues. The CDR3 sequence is CASSLVANGRQNEQFF. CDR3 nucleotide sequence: TGCGCCAGCAGCTTGGTGGCTAACGGGAGACAAAATGAGCAGTTCTTC.

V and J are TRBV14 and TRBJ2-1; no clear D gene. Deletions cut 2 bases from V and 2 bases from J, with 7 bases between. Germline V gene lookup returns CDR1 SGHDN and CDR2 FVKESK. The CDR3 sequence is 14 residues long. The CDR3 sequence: CASSQRGTYNEQFF. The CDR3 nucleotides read TGTGCCAGCAGCCAAAGAGGCACCTACAATGAGCAGTTCTTC.

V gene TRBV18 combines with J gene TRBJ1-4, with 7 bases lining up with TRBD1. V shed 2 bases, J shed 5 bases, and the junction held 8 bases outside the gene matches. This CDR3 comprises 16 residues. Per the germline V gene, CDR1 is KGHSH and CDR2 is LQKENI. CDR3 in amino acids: CASSPSPGQLNEKLFF. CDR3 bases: TGTGCCAGCTCACCATCCCCGGGACAGCTGAATGAAAAACTGTTTTTT.

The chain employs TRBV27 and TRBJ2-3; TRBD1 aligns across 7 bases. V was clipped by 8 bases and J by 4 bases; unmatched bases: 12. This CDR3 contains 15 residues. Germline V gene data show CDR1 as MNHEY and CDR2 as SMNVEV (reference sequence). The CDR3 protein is CASRSGGWGADTQYF. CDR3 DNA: TGTGCCAGCCGATCAGGGGGATGGGGTGCAGATACGCAGTATTTT.

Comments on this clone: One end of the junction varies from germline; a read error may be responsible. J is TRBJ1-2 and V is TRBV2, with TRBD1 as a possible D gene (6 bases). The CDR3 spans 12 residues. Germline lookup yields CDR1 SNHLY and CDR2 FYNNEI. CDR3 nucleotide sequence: TGTGCCAGCAGTGTACAGGGATATGACTACACCTTC. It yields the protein CASSVQGYDYTF.

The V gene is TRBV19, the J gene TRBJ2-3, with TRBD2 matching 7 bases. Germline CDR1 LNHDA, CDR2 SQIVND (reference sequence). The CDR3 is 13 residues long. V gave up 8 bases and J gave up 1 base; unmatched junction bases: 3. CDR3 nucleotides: TGTGCCAGTGCGGGAGCCGGCACAGATACGCAGTATTTT. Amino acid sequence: CASAGAGTDTQYF.

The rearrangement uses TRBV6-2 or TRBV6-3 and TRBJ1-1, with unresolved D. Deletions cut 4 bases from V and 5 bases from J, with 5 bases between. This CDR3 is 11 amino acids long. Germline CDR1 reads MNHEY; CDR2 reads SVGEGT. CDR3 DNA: TGTGCCAGCAGTTTATGGACTGAAGCTTTCTTT. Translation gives CASSLWTEAFF.

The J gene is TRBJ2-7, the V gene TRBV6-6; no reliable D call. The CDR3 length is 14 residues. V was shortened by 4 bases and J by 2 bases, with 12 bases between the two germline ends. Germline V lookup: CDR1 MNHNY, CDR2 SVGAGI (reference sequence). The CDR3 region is CASSFGPTAYEQYF. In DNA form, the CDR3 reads TGTGCCAGCAGTTTCGGGCCAACCGCCTACGAGCAGTACTTC.

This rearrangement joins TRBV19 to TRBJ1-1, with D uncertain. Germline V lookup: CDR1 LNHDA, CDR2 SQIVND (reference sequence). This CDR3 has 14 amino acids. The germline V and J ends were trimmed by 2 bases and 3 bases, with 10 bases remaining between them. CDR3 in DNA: TGTGCCAGTAGTATAAGACTCACGGACACTGAAGCTTTCTTT. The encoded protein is CASSIRLTDTEAFF.

The CDR3 DNA follows: TGTGCCAGCAGGGGTATTGACGGGGCTGAAGCTTTCTTT. This encodes CASRGIDGAEAFF. The rearrangement links TRBV2 to TRBJ1-1; no clear D. The CDR3 runs to 13 residues. V lost 6 bases and J lost 6, with 14 bases in between. Germline V gene data show CDR1 as SNHLY and CDR2 as FYNNEI.

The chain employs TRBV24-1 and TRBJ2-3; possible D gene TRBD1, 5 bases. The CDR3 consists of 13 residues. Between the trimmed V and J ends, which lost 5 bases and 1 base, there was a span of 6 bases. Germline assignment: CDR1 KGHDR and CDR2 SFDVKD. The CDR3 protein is CATSVTGTDTQYF. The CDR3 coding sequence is TGTGCCACCAGTGTGACAGGCACAGATACGCAGTATTTT.